The 9 T cell receptor beta chains listed next were all sequenced from one sample in a study of blood T cell repertoires in COVID-19. Sequencing used immunoSEQ multiplex PCR; TCRdb keeps in-frame clones, though not all of them. The sample lists under 200,000 clones; roughly 84% were seen once. The sample was peripheral blood. The receptors derive from an elderly woman with acute or convalescent COVID-19.

This clone was picked up a small number of times. The chain is built from TRBV10-3 and TRBJ1-5; 7 positions match TRBD1. V lost 7 bases and J lost 0; bases outside the gene matches: 6. The V gene's germline CDR1 is ENHRY and CDR2 SYGVKD. This CDR3 contains 15 residues. The CDR3: CAIKQGENSNQPQHF. The DNA for the CDR3 is TGTGCCATCAAGCAGGGGGAAAATAGCAATCAGCCCCAGCATTTT.

The chain is built from TRBV10-2 and TRBJ2-7, with D possibly being TRBD1 (6 bases). Germline-derived CDR1 and CDR2 are WSHSY and SAAADI. Trimming cost V 0 bases and J 2 bases, with 17 bases left between them. The CDR3 consists of 17 residues. In nucleotides, the CDR3 is TGCGCCAGCAGTGAGTCTCTGGGCAGGGGCTTTCCCTACGAGCAGTACTTC. It is translated as CASSESLGRGFPYEQYF.

The sample holds one count of this clone. The gene calls are TRBV19 and TRBJ2-3, with D perhaps TRBD2 (6 bases). The CDR3 is made up of 14 amino acids. V was clipped by 1 base and J by 5 bases, with 10 bases between them. The germline CDR1 and CDR2 sequences are LNHDA and SQIVND (reference sequence). CDR3 nucleotide sequence: TGTGCCAGTAGTATAGGGGGGGTCGGAGATACGCAGTATTTT. Amino acids: CASSIGGVGDTQYF.

The sample holds a few counts of this clone. The gene calls are TRBV27 and TRBJ1-6; TRBD1 agrees at 7 bases. There are 15 residues in the CDR3. The V gene end was trimmed by 6 bases and the J gene end by 2 bases; junction bases not matched to a gene: 4. Germline V gene sequence: CDR1 MNHEY, CDR2 SMNVEV (reference sequence). CDR3 DNA: TGTGCCAGCAGCCCGGGACAGACCTATAATTCACCCCTCCACTTT. Its translation is CASSPGQTYNSPLHF.

V is TRBV5-6 and J is TRBJ2-5; 11 positions match TRBD1. The germline V gene has CDR1 SGHDT and CDR2 YYEEEE. The CDR3 contains 14 residues. V gave up 4 bases and J gave up 6 bases; unmatched junction bases: 5. CDR3 coding DNA: TGTGCCAGCAGCCGGACAGGGGGCAGAAAGACCCAGTACTTC. It yields the protein CASSRTGGRKTQYF.

V gene TRBV7-6 combines with J gene TRBJ2-1; 7 bases are shared with TRBD1. Looked up from germline, CDR1 is SGHVS and CDR2 is FNYEAQ. The V segment lost 6 bases and the J segment 0 bases; nucleotides outside the gene matches: 8. The CDR3 spans 16 residues. The CDR3, as DNA: TGTGCCAGCAGGCGATCCGGGACAGCCTCCTACAATGAGCAGTTCTTC. This sequence encodes CASRRSGTASYNEQFF.

This clone has just one count. The CDR3 region has the DNA TGTGCCAGCAGACCCGGACAGGGGGCTTCGAGCTCCTACGAGCAGTACTTC. Translated, it gives CASRPGQGASSSYEQYF. The chain employs TRBV27 and TRBJ2-7, with 11 nucleotides matching TRBD1. Losses at the gene ends were 6 bases for V and 0 bases for J; bases not matched to a gene: 10. Germline loops: CDR1 MNHEY, CDR2 SMNVEV (reference sequence). This CDR3 region has 17 residues.

V is TRBV9 and J is TRBJ2-1; TRBD1 is a possible D gene (7 bases). Germline loops: CDR1 SGDLS, CDR2 YYNGEE. V lost 0 bases and J 9 bases, leaving 16 bases between the germline ends. The CDR3 contains 15 residues. DNA for the CDR3: TGTGCCAGCAGCGTAGCCCCTGGAGGGGGCGGTGAGCAGTTCTTC. This translates into CASSVAPGGGGEQFF. The entire variable domain, with the rest obtained from reference TRBV9 and TRBJ2-1, is as follows: DSGVTQTPKHLITATGQRVTLRCSPRSGDLSVYWYQQSLDQGLQFLIQYYNGEERAKGNILERFSAQQFPDLHSELNLSSLELGDSALYFCASSVAPGGGGEQFFGPGTRLTVL.

This clone has a handful of counts. This sequence joins TRBV4-2 and TRBJ1-4; 7 bases fit TRBD1. Germline CDR1 is LGHNA and CDR2 is YNFKEQ. The J segment lost 5 bases and the V segment lost 4 bases, leaving 4 bases of the junction unmatched. This CDR3 is built from 14 residues. The CDR3 sequence: CASSRQGPNEKLFF. For the CDR3, the DNA is TGTGCCAGCAGCCGACAGGGACCGAATGAAAAACTGTTTTTT.